This is a list of T cell receptor beta chains from one sample in a study of identical twins. In TCRdb, the 5' RACE reads were re-called with MiXCR into one record per CDR3 protein. Of 250,000 or so distinct CDR3 sequences listed, 6.5% to 9.5% are singletons. These same data were also listed under a study on yellow fever vaccine responses in identical twins.

The source material was CD8+ T cells sorted from blood. Every receptor here comes from a woman in her late teens or twenties in good health. Each CDR3 is given with its conserved first and last residue. Fields, in order: D gene, clone size, CDR3 length, V gene, J gene, CDR3 protein, CDR3 DNA. The D gene is left open where the match is weak. Clone size is shown for a subset of rows, as once, few, many or a class of expanded clone.

.	few	14	TRBV7-2	TRBJ2-7	CASSLALHLYEQYF	TGTGCCAGCAGCTTAGCGCTCCACCTCTACGAGCAGTACTTC
.	.	14	TRBV14	TRBJ2-7	CASSQVQGVYEQYF	TGTGCCAGCAGCCAAGTCCAGGGCGTCTACGAGCAGTACTTC
.	.	15	TRBV25-1	TRBJ1-1	CASSEEETRFTEAFF	TGTGCCAGCAGTGAGGAAGAGACTAGGTTTACTGAAGCTTTCTTT
.	few	15	TRBV5-6	TRBJ2-2	CASSLGNANTGELFF	TGTGCCAGCAGCTTAGGCAACGCGAACACCGGGGAGCTGTTTTTT
TRBD2	.	16	TRBV20-1	TRBJ2-1	CSARDEPSGGYNEQFF	TGCAGTGCTAGAGATGAGCCTAGCGGGGGGTACAATGAGCAGTTCTTC
.	many	13	TRBV6-5	TRBJ2-7	CASSSRHYYEQYF	TGTGCCAGCAGTTCACGACACTACTACGAGCAGTACTTC
.	few	18	TRBV6-5	TRBJ2-2	CASSYSYWQGRNTGELFF	TGTGCCAGCAGTTACTCTTATTGGCAGGGAAGGAACACCGGGGAGCTGTTTTTT
.	many	15	TRBV28	TRBJ2-5	CASMVEETGSETQYF	TGTGCCAGCATGGTGGAGGAAACAGGGTCAGAGACCCAGTACTTC
.	.	12	TRBV6-6	TRBJ2-3	CASSYETNTQYF	TGTGCCAGCAGTTACGAGACGAATACGCAGTATTTT
.	.	16	TRBV9	TRBJ2-2	CASSGHKVGNTGELFF	TGTGCCAGCAGTGGACACAAGGTTGGGAACACCGGGGAGCTGTTTTTT
TRBD2	.	16	TRBV4-1	TRBJ2-5	CASSQGGGLATETQYF	TGCGCCAGCAGCCAAGGCGGGGGACTAGCGACAGAGACCCAGTACTTC
.	.	14	TRBV28	TRBJ2-7	CASNPGIAAYEQYF	TGTGCCAGCAACCCCGGAATAGCAGCCTACGAGCAGTACTTC
.	many	13	TRBV7-9	TRBJ2-7	CASSAGVSYEQYF	TGTGCCAGCAGCGCCGGGGTCTCCTACGAGCAGTACTTC
.	many	12	TRBV20-1	TRBJ2-7	CSAPGVSYEQYF	TGCAGTGCTCCAGGAGTCTCCTACGAGCAGTACTTC
TRBD1	few	15	TRBV4-2	TRBJ2-7	CASSLGGTGAYEQYF	TGTGCCAGCAGCCTTGGGGGGACAGGGGCTTACGAGCAGTACTTC
.	few	16	TRBV20-1	TRBJ2-5	CSARDLISSSLVTQYF	TGCAGTGCTAGAGATTTGATTTCGAGCTCCTTGGTGACCCAGTACTTC
.	many	13	TRBV15	TRBJ1-1	CATSYRGYTEAFF	TGTGCCACCAGCTATCGAGGTTACACTGAAGCTTTCTTT
.	.	16	TRBV7-9	TRBJ2-3	CASSFDVRSMTDTQYF	TGTGCCAGCAGTTTTGACGTTAGAAGTATGACAGATACGCAGTATTTT
TRBD2	many	12	TRBV20-1	TRBJ2-1	CSAQREYNEQFF	TGCAGTGCCCAGCGGGAGTACAATGAGCAGTTCTTC
TRBD2	many	17	TRBV29-1	TRBJ2-1	CSVDTPGLAQDYNEQFF	TGCAGCGTTGATACACCGGGACTAGCTCAAGACTACAATGAGCAGTTCTTC
TRBD1	many	17	TRBV2	TRBJ2-3	CASSAFTGTGVTDTQYF	TGTGCCAGCAGCGCCTTTACCGGGACAGGGGTCACAGATACGCAGTATTTT
.	.	15	TRBV4-1	TRBJ1-1	CASSQDAGENTEAFF	TGCGCCAGCAGCCAAGATGCAGGGGAGAACACTGAAGCTTTCTTT
TRBD2	.	15	TRBV28	TRBJ2-3	CASSLGAGDTDTQYF	TGTGCCAGCAGTTTAGGAGCGGGAGACACAGATACGCAGTATTTT
.	many	16	TRBV5-1	TRBJ2-7	CASSLDVGEPSYEQYF	TGCGCCAGCAGCTTGGATGTTGGGGAGCCCTCCTACGAGCAGTACTTC
.	many	14	TRBV12-3/TRBV12-4	TRBJ2-3	CASTLWGETDTQYF	TGTGCCAGCACCTTATGGGGTGAAACAGATACGCAGTATTTT
.	.	16	TRBV7-9	TRBJ2-3	CASSLGWDTGTDTQYF	TGTGCCAGCAGCTTAGGCTGGGACACCGGCACAGATACGCAGTATTTT
TRBD2	many	14	TRBV12-3/TRBV12-4	TRBJ2-3	CASTTSGGADTQYF	TGTGCCAGCACTACTAGCGGGGGGGCAGATACGCAGTATTTT
.	few	15	TRBV27	TRBJ2-7	CASSFQLLPVGEQYF	TGTGCCAGCAGTTTCCAGCTGCTCCCGGTAGGGGAGCAGTACTTC
.	.	14	TRBV5-1	TRBJ2-7	CASSLARNRYEQYF	TGCGCCAGCAGCTTGGCCAGGAATCGATACGAGCAGTACTTC
.	.	15	TRBV20-1	TRBJ2-3	CSARVPGQRTDTQYF	TGCAGTGCTAGAGTTCCGGGACAACGCACAGATACGCAGTATTTT
.	.	14	TRBV5-6	TRBJ1-4	CASSTQIRDEKLFF	TGTGCCAGCAGCACCCAGATAAGAGATGAAAAACTGTTTTTT
TRBD1	many	14	TRBV7-9	TRBJ2-7	CASSSRGQSYEQYF	TGTGCCAGCAGCTCCAGGGGGCAATCCTACGAGCAGTACTTC
TRBD1	.	14	TRBV6-1	TRBJ2-5	CASSQSQGFETQYF	TGTGCCAGCAGTCAATCACAGGGGTTTGAGACCCAGTACTTC
TRBD2	few	17	TRBV23-1	TRBJ2-3	CASSHSPGLAGRDTQYF	TGCGCCAGCAGTCACTCTCCGGGACTAGCGGGCCGAGATACGCAGTATTTT
.	.	16	TRBV12-5	TRBJ1-1	CASGSASGTADTEAFF	TGTGCTAGTGGTTCGGCGTCCGGGACGGCGGACACTGAAGCTTTCTTT
.	.	15	TRBV9	TRBJ1-5	CASSVGGLLNQPQHF	TGTGCCAGCAGCGTAGGGGGGCTGCTCAATCAGCCCCAGCATTTT
.	few	12	TRBV6-2/TRBV6-3	TRBJ2-1	CASSYKVNEQFF	TGTGCCAGCAGTTACAAAGTCAATGAGCAGTTCTTC
.	.	15	TRBV20-1	TRBJ2-7	CSATPLRDNSYEQYF	TGCAGTGCAACCCCCCTCCGAGACAACTCCTACGAGCAGTACTTC
TRBD1	many	14	TRBV5-1	TRBJ2-7	CASSFGTGTYEQYF	TGCGCCAGCAGCTTCGGGACAGGGACCTACGAGCAGTACTTC
TRBD2	.	18	TRBV12-3/TRBV12-4	TRBJ2-7	CAISLGTSGGESSYEQYF	TGTGCCATCAGTTTGGGGACTAGCGGGGGAGAGAGCTCCTACGAGCAGTACTTC
.	few	14	TRBV7-8	TRBJ2-3	CASSPAAYTDTQYF	TGTGCCAGCAGCCCGGCGGCCTACACAGATACGCAGTATTTT